One sample yielded the 15 T cell receptor beta chains listed below, sequenced in a study of blood T cell repertoires in COVID-19. Sequencing was performed with immunoSEQ multiplex PCR; in TCRdb, only in-frame clones are kept and a portion is missing. The sample yields approximately 90,000 clones, more than 80% seen once. The sample was peripheral blood. Receptors were obtained from a woman older than 75 with acute or convalescent COVID-19.

Regarding this clone: The sample carries other DNA sequences with the same CDR3. The V and J genes are TRBV4-1 and TRBJ2-1; D unresolved. The germline V gene encodes CDR1 MGHRA and CDR2 YSYEKL. V lost 1 base and J 0 bases, leaving 7 bases between the germline ends. This CDR3 contains 15 residues. In DNA form, the CDR3 reads TGCGCCAGCAGCCAAGCCACCAGCTCCTACAATGAGCAGTTCTTC. Its translation is CASSQATSSYNEQFF.

The rearrangement uses TRBV5-1 and TRBJ2-7; 7 nucleotides line up with TRBD2. CDR3 length: 16 amino acids. The junction had 10 bases not matched to a gene; V was cut back by 4 bases and J by 0 bases. In germline, CDR1 is SGHRS, CDR2 YFSETQ. DNA for the CDR3: TGCGCCAGCAGCCCCACGGGGGGAACCGCCTCCTACGAGCAGTACTTC. It specifies CASSPTGGTASYEQYF.

The chain employs TRBV7-9 and TRBJ2-7; 9 positions match TRBD2. The germline V gene encodes CDR1 SEHNR and CDR2 FQNEAQ (reference sequence). V lost 2 bases, J lost 5 bases, and 4 bases stayed unmatched. This CDR3 contains 14 residues. CDR3 loop: CASSLPGTSHEQYF. Here the CDR3 DNA reads TGTGCCAGCAGCTTACCGGGGACTAGCCACGAGCAGTACTTC.

CDR3 region: CASSLAPAGSYEQYF. CDR3 nucleotide sequence: TGTGCCAGCAGCTTAGCTCCGGCAGGGTCCTACGAGCAGTACTTC. The rearrangement uses TRBV11-1 and TRBJ2-7, with D tentatively TRBD1 (5 bases). CDR3 size: 15 residues. V lost 0 bases to trimming and J lost 1 base, with 10 bases between them. Germline V CDR1 and CDR2: SGHAT, FQDESV (reference sequence).

This sequence joins TRBV14 and TRBJ2-7; D perhaps matches TRBD1 (6 bases). The CDR3 is 16 amino acids. V lost 4 bases and J 2 bases, leaving 18 bases between the germline ends. Germline CDR1 and CDR2: SGHDN and FVKESK. Here the CDR3 DNA reads TGTGCCAGCAGCCGTATAAGTCGGGACACAGCCTACGAGCAGTACTTC. This encodes CASSRISRDTAYEQYF.

This chain connects TRBV25-1 to TRBJ2-2, with D unclear. Germline V CDR1 and CDR2: MGHDK, SYGVNS. CDR3 size: 15 residues. Between the trimmed V and J ends, which lost 2 bases and 0 bases, there was a span of 7 bases. The CDR3 region is CASSEQAPNTGELFF. For the CDR3, the DNA is TGTGCCAGCAGTGAACAAGCACCGAACACCGGGGAGCTGTTTTTT.

This rearrangement joins TRBV5-1 to TRBJ2-2; D ambiguous. The CDR3 consists of 14 residues. Germline V lookup: CDR1 SGHRS, CDR2 YFSETQ. Trimming pared 1 base from V and 0 bases from J, leaving 4 bases between. The CDR3 protein is CASSLIANTGELFF. The CDR3 DNA sequence: TGCGCCAGCAGCTTGATAGCGAACACCGGGGAGCTGTTTTTT.

The V and J genes are TRBV6-5 and TRBJ2-5, with 8 bases aligning to TRBD1. With V trimmed by 7 bases and J by 5 bases, 12 bases remained unmatched. The CDR3 loop spans 15 amino acids. CDR1 and CDR2 (germline): MNHEY, SVGAGI. In nucleotides, the CDR3 is TGTGCCAGCACCAGATCGACAGGGGAGGAGGAGACCCAGTACTTC. This codes for CASTRSTGEEETQYF.

The V and J genes are TRBV7-2 and TRBJ2-4; 9 bases align to TRBD1. Per the germline V gene, CDR1 is SGHTA and CDR2 is FQGNSA. Trimming removed 3 bases from V and 6 bases from J; junction bases left unmatched: 6. The CDR3 has 15 residues. CDR3 coding DNA: TGTGCCAGCAGCTTGACCGGGACAGGGATAAACATTCAGTACTTC. It translates to CASSLTGTGINIQYF.

Here the CDR3 DNA reads TGTGCCAGCAGTGAATCGTTACTGAGCTCCTACGAGCAGTACTTC. Translated, it gives CASSESLLSSYEQYF. V and J are TRBV2 and TRBJ2-7; no clear D. This CDR3 is 15 amino acids long. From germline, CDR1 is SNHLY and CDR2 FYNNEI. Trimming shortened V by 2 bases and J by 0 bases, and 11 bases separated the two germline ends.

The V call is TRBV5-5, the J call TRBJ2-7; TRBD1 aligns across 9 bases. The CDR3 has 14 amino acids. V trimming: 3 bases; J trimming: 3 bases; junction bases outside the gene matches: 4. Germline CDR1 and CDR2: SGHKS and YYEKEE (reference sequence). The CDR3: CASSSGTGRYEQYF. The CDR3 coding sequence is TGTGCCAGCAGCTCCGGGACAGGGCGCTACGAGCAGTACTTC.

This clone was seen many times. This sequence joins TRBV19 and TRBJ1-1; D is uncertain. Trimming removed 6 bases at V and 5 bases at J, with 13 bases between. Germline CDR1 and CDR2: LNHDA and SQIVND (reference sequence). The CDR3 totals 13 residues. CDR3 DNA: TGTGCCAGTAGCGTCAAACGGGGTACTGAAGCTTTCTTT. This codes for CASSVKRGTEAFF.

The chain recombines TRBV6-5 with TRBJ1-2; 9 nucleotides agree with TRBD1. Germline V CDR1 and CDR2: MNHEY, SVGAGI. The CDR3 has 16 residues. Germline trimming cut 2 bases from V and 2 bases from J; bases unmatched to any gene: 6. The CDR3: CASSYDGTGRNYGYTF. The CDR3 region has the DNA TGTGCCAGCAGTTACGATGGGACAGGGAGAAACTATGGCTACACCTTC.

The V and J genes are TRBV5-4 and TRBJ1-1; D remains unclear. Germline CDR1 is SGHNT and CDR2 is YYREEE (reference sequence). The CDR3 length is 12 residues. V was clipped by 0 bases and J by 10 bases, with 10 bases between them. The CDR3 region has the DNA TGTGCCAGCAGCTTGGGAGCGGGAAGAGCTTTCTTT. This codes for CASSLGAGRAFF.

This clone was seen only a few times. The chain has TRBV3-1 (or the pseudogene TRBV3-2) and TRBJ1-1, with 7 bases matching TRBD1. Germline values: CDR1 LGHDT, CDR2 YNNKEL (reference sequence). The V segment lost 4 bases and the J segment 2 bases; nucleotides outside the gene matches: 10. The CDR3 contains 16 residues. CDR3 in DNA: TGTGCCAGCAGCCCGAAGAAGGGACAGACCAACACTGAAGCTTTCTTT. It translates to CASSPKKGQTNTEAFF.